This T cell receptor beta chain was observed in a study of neurological immune-mediated disorders. The sample holds many counts of this clonotype. TCRdb reprocessed the 5' RACE reads via MiXCR and lists one record per CDR3 protein. The data show 95,000 or so distinct CDR3 sequences, around 3.4% seen once. Germline V gene lookup returns CDR1 SNHLY and CDR2 FYNNEI. Trimming pared 3 bases from V and 5 bases from J, leaving 11 bases between. This CDR3 is built from 14 residues. This clonotype originated in a woman between 18 and 29 years old with multiple sclerosis. Sequencing was carried out using PBMCs. The chain is built from TRBV2 and TRBJ2-1; D tentatively fits TRBD1 or TRBD2 (6 bases each). The CDR3 nucleotides read TGTGCCAGCAGTGACGGGGGCTACAACAATGAGCAGTTCTTC. Protein sequence: CASSDGGYNNEQFF.